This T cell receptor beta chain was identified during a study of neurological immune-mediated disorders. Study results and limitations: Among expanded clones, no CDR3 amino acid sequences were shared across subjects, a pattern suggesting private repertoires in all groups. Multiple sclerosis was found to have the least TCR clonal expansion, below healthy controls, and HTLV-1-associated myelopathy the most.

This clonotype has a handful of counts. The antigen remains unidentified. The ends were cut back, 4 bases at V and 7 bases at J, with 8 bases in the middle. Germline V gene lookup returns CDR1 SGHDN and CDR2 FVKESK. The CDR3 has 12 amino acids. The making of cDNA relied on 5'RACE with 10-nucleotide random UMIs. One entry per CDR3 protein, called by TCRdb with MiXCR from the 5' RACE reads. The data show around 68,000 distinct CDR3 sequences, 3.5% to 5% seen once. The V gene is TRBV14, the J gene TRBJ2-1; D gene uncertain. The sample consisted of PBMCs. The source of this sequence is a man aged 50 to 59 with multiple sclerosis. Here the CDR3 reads CASSRMGNEQFF. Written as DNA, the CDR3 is TGTGCCAGCAGCCGCATGGGGAATGAGCAGTTCTTC. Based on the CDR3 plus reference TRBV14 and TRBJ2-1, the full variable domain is EAGVTQFPSHSVIEKGQTVTLRCDPISGHDNLYWYRRVMGKEIKFLLHFVKESKQDESGMPNNRFLAERTGGTYSTLKVQPAELEDSGVYFCASSRMGNEQFFGPGTRLTVL.